Each of the 2 T cell receptor beta chains below was sequenced from the same sample in a study of OX40 agonist ivuxolimab in advanced cancers. This table comes from immunoSEQ multiplex PCR, and its TCRdb copy is limited to in-frame clones, with some not included. The data show about 68,000 clones, roughly nine tenths seen once. This sample comprised CD4+ or CD8+ T cells sorted from blood, obtained in a trial of the OX40 agonist ivuxolimab. These receptors originate from an adult with an advanced solid tumor such as melanoma, head and neck, liver or kidney cancer.

The rearrangement uses TRBV6-5 and TRBJ1-1; D possibly corresponds to TRBD1 (6 bases). The CDR3 runs to 14 residues. Germline CDR1 and CDR2: MNHEY and SVGAGI. The V and J ends lost 7 bases and 1 base respectively, with 13 bases between them. CDR3 region: CASKTGQPNTEAFF. As DNA, the CDR3 is TGTGCCAGCAAAACTGGACAGCCGAACACTGAAGCTTTCTTT.

This clone has only one observation. For the CDR3, the DNA is TGTGCCAGCAGGAATCAGGGGGCTGGGACTGAAGCTTTCTTT. It codes for CASRNQGAGTEAFF. The rearrangement uses TRBV6-6 and TRBJ1-1, with 8 bases fitting TRBD1. Germline V gene sequence: CDR1 MNHNY, CDR2 SVGAGI (reference sequence). This CDR3 is 14 amino acids long. The V segment lost 6 bases and the J segment 5 bases; nucleotides outside the gene matches: 8.